One and the same sample provided the 20 T cell receptor beta chains below, sequenced in a study of T cells in tuberculosis. Sequenced by immunoSEQ multiplex PCR; TCRdb stores in-frame clones only, minus some. The sample includes about 53,000 clones, around 96% of them seen just once. As for time point: new active TB diagnosis, blood taken before or within 7 days of starting treatment. Here the sequenced sample was PBMCs, taken at tuberculosis diagnosis. The receptors here all came from an adult with tuberculosis.

V and J are TRBV29-1 and TRBJ1-3; D might be TRBD1 (5 bases). V lost 4 bases, J lost 3 bases, and 19 bases lay in between. Germline V gives CDR1 SQVTM, CDR2 ANQGSEA. This CDR3 spans 16 amino acids. CDR3 bases: TGCAGCGTTGTTGACGGCAGGCCGGGACTTGGAAACACCATATATTTT. Encoded protein: CSVVDGRPGLGNTIYF.

This clone was detected only once. The chain recombines TRBV6-1 with TRBJ1-3; 7 positions agree with TRBD1. Losses at the gene ends were 3 bases for V and 4 bases for J; bases not matched to a gene: 6. CDR3 length equals 15 residues. In germline, CDR1 is MNHNS, CDR2 SASEGT. The CDR3: CASSEGQSSGNTIYF. CDR3 coding DNA: TGTGCCAGCAGTGAGGGACAGTCTTCGGGAAACACCATATATTTT.

CDR3 loop: CASSEGRSYEQYF. In DNA, the CDR3 is TGTGCCAGCAGTGAGGGCAGGTCCTACGAGCAGTACTTC. The V gene is TRBV6-1, the J gene TRBJ2-7; D gene ambiguous. Trimming took off 3 bases at V and 1 base at J, with 7 bases between the two ends. The CDR3 length is 13 residues. Per germline, CDR1 MNHNS and CDR2 SASEGT.

The V and J genes are TRBV4-1 and TRBJ1-2; TRBD1 might be the D (5 bases). V was trimmed by 0 bases and J by 8 bases, leaving 19 bases between them. Germline CDR1 and CDR2: MGHRA and YSYEKL. CDR3 length equals 16 residues. CDR3 sequence (DNA): TGCGCCAGCAGCCAAGATCAAGGGGCAGGAGGGAAGGGCTACACCTTC. Residues: CASSQDQGAGGKGYTF.

CDR3 bases: TGTGCCAGCTCCGACACCCTTGGGGCGAATGGCCCACTTAATTCACCCCTCCACTTT. This translates into CASSDTLGANGPLNSPLHF. The rearrangement uses TRBV18 and TRBJ1-6; perhaps TRBD1 as D (5 bases). Germline assignment: CDR1 KGHSH and CDR2 LQKENI. There are 19 residues in the CDR3. Trimming cost V 6 bases and J 6 bases, with 27 bases left between them.

The V gene is TRBV7-2, the J gene TRBJ2-7; TRBD2 might be the D (5 bases). The V end was cut by 5 bases, the J end by 3 bases, with 11 bases between. Germline CDR1 reads SGHTA; CDR2 reads FQGNSA. The CDR3 contains 13 residues. CDR3 amino acids: CASSLTGIYEQYF. CDR3 DNA: TGTGCCAGCAGCCTGACCGGGATCTACGAGCAGTACTTC.

About this clone itself: At one end, the junction sequence differs from germline, possibly due to a read error. The chain links TRBV4-2 to TRBJ2-1; TRBD2 matches 8 bases. Per germline, CDR1 LGHNA and CDR2 YNFKEQ. The CDR3 is 13 residues long. The CDR3 reads CASSQVLSGTPVF. The CDR3 DNA sequence: TGTGCCAGCAGCCAAGTCCTTAGCGGGACCCCAGTCTTC.

The V and J genes are TRBV12-1 and TRBJ2-5; the D call of TRBD1 is as the table states it, not checked on the DNA. TRBV12-1 is noted as a pseudogene. This CDR3 is built from 15 residues. CDR3 coding DNA: TGTGCCAGCAGCTTTAGGTGCAGGGCACAAGAGACCCAGTACTTC. This codes for CASSFRCRAQETQYF.

The chain joins TRBV5-1 to TRBJ2-2; D unclear. Trimming shortened V by 4 bases and J by 6 bases, and 13 bases separated the two germline ends. The germline V gene encodes CDR1 SGHRS and CDR2 YFSETQ. The CDR3 spans 14 residues. The CDR3 DNA sequence: TGCGCCAGCAGCACGGAGCGACTGGCCGGGGAGCTGTTTTTT. Protein sequence: CASSTERLAGELFF.

This rearrangement joins TRBV29-1 to TRBJ2-1; 9 bases are a match to TRBD2. V shed 7 bases and J 4 bases; nucleotides not matched to a gene: 8. The CDR3 totals 14 residues. Germline CDR1 SQVTM, CDR2 ANQGSEA. The CDR3 loop is CSAQGLALYNEQFF. For the CDR3, the DNA is TGCAGCGCCCAGGGACTAGCCTTATACAATGAGCAGTTCTTC.

The chain links TRBV5-1 to TRBJ2-2; D uncertain. The CDR3 has 12 residues. The V gene's germline CDR1 is SGHRS and CDR2 YFSETQ. The V end was cut by 2 bases, the J end by 6 bases, with 5 bases between. CDR3 region: CASSLAPGELFF. In DNA, the CDR3 is TGCGCCAGCAGCTTAGCTCCCGGGGAGCTGTTTTTT. The variable domain in full, completed from reference TRBV5-1 and TRBJ2-2, reads KAGVTQTPRYLIKTRGQQVTLSCSPISGHRSVSWYQQTPGQGLQFLFEYFSETQRNKGNFPGRFSGRQFSNSRSEMNVSTLELGDSALYLCASSLAPGELFFGEGSRLTVL.

V and J are TRBV7-2 and TRBJ1-1, with 10 positions matching TRBD1. The germline V gene encodes CDR1 SGHTA and CDR2 FQGNSA. The CDR3 sequence is 12 residues long. V was pared by 6 bases and J by 11 bases, with 6 bases of the junction left unmatched. The chain's CDR3 is CASSYDRGHAFF. CDR3 bases: TGTGCCAGCAGTTATGACAGGGGGCATGCTTTCTTT.

The chain combines TRBV6-5 with TRBJ2-1; D is perhaps TRBD1 (5 bases). The germline CDR1 and CDR2 sequences are MNHEY and SVGAGI. CDR3 length: 14 amino acids. With 4 bases removed from V and 3 bases from J, the gap between germline ends came to 10 bases. In DNA, the CDR3 is TGTGCCAGCAGTTTTGGGGCAGGCTACAATGAGCAGTTCTTC. Its protein product is CASSFGAGYNEQFF.

This rearrangement joins TRBV6-5 to TRBJ2-7; D possibly corresponds to TRBD1 (6 bases). This CDR3 region has 13 residues. The germline V gene has CDR1 MNHEY and CDR2 SVGAGI. The V end lost 5 bases, the J end lost 6 bases, and 14 bases lay between the germline ends. CDR3 sequence (DNA): TGTGCCAGCAGTCCCGACAGGATCGGCGAGCAGTACTTC. It yields the protein CASSPDRIGEQYF.

The chain employs TRBV7-9 and TRBJ2-1, with TRBD2 identical over 11 bases. Looked up from germline, CDR1 is SEHNR and CDR2 is FQNEAQ (reference sequence). V was clipped by 5 bases and J by 9 bases; unmatched bases: 3. The length of the CDR3 is 13 residues. The CDR3 region is CASSEGTSGEQFF. CDR3 nucleotides: TGTGCCAGCAGCGAGGGGACTAGCGGTGAGCAGTTCTTC.

The chain couples TRBV7-8 to TRBJ2-7; D is perhaps TRBD1 (6 bases). In germline, CDR1 is SGHVS, CDR2 FQNEAQ. The V gene lost 1 base and the J gene lost 7 bases, with 23 bases spanning the gap. The CDR3 consists of 17 residues. In DNA, the CDR3 is TGTGCCAGCAGCTTAGGTGTGGGGACAAAATCCTACGATGAGCAGTACTTC. This codes for CASSLGVGTKSYDEQYF.

This chain connects TRBV6-4 to TRBJ1-2, with D uncertain. Germline-derived CDR1 and CDR2 are MRHNA and SNTAGT. This CDR3 is 15 amino acids long. The ends were cut back, 3 bases at V and 7 bases at J, with 18 bases in the middle. As DNA, the CDR3 is TGTGCCAGCAGTGAAAATGTAGGAGGGTTCAGTGGCTACACCTTC. It codes for CASSENVGGFSGYTF.

The chain is built from TRBV21-1 and TRBJ2-1; the table gives TRBD2 as D, unverified against the DNA. TRBV21-1 is described as a pseudogene. There are 17 residues in the CDR3. Written as DNA, the CDR3 is TGTGCCAGCAGCAAAAGGGTCGGGGGGAATAGCTACAATGAGCAGTTCTTC. The encoded protein is CASSKRVGGNSYNEQFF.

V and J are TRBV7-2 and TRBJ1-2; D is undetermined. This CDR3 is 14 amino acids long. The V gene lost 1 base and the J gene lost 4 bases, with 10 bases spanning the gap. In germline, CDR1 is SGHTA, CDR2 FQGNSA. The CDR3: CASSLVDIGYGYTF. DNA for the CDR3: TGTGCCAGCAGCTTAGTAGATATCGGCTATGGCTACACCTTC.

CDR3 protein: CASGDRGNGYTF. CDR3 sequence (DNA): TGTGCCAGTGGGGACAGGGGTAATGGCTACACCTTC. V and J are TRBV19 and TRBJ1-2, with 10 bases fitting TRBD1. Losses at the gene ends were 8 bases for V and 6 bases for J; bases not matched to a gene: 3. CDR1 LNHDA and CDR2 SQIVND come from the germline V gene (reference sequence). The CDR3 runs 12 residues. Full variable domain (missing parts from reference TRBV19 and TRBJ1-2): DGGITQSPKYLFRKEGQNVTLSCEQNLNHDAMYWYRQDPGQGLRLIYYSQIVNDFQKGDIAEGYSVSREKKESFPLTVTSAQKNPTAFYLCASGDRGNGYTFGSGTRLTVV.